The 14 T cell receptor beta chains given below trace back to one sample, sequenced in a study of T cells after yellow fever vaccination. One entry per CDR3 protein, called by TCRdb with MiXCR from the 5' RACE reads. The repertoire has roughly 170,000 distinct CDR3 sequences, about a tenth of them found once; the top ten carry 35% to 40%. The sample was CD8+ T cells sorted from PBMCs, taken 45 days after the yellow fever booster vaccination. All receptors come from a man between 18 and 35 years old who received the YFV17D yellow fever vaccine.

The rearrangement uses TRBV4-2 and TRBJ1-5, with D perhaps matching TRBD1 (5 bases). V gave up 0 bases and J gave up 2 bases, with 8 bases separating them. The CDR3 contains 15 residues. Per germline, CDR1 LGHNA and CDR2 YNFKEQ. CDR3 region: CASSQDLGRNQPQHF. The DNA for the CDR3 is TGTGCCAGCAGCCAAGATTTGGGACGCAATCAGCCCCAGCATTTT.

The V call is TRBV12-3 or TRBV12-4, the J call TRBJ2-7; unclear D gene. The CDR3 spans 16 residues. V lost 5 bases and J lost 2, with 19 bases in between. The CDR3 sequence is CASSRATGRLTYEQYF. CDR3 coding DNA: TGTGCCAGCAGTCGGGCCACTGGCCGTCTAACCTACGAGCAGTACTTC.

The genes are TRBV11-2 and TRBJ1-1, with 9 bases fitting TRBD1. The ends lost 4 bases at V and 5 bases at J; junction bases unmatched: 5. The CDR3 has 14 residues. The V gene's germline CDR1 is SGHAT and CDR2 FQNNGV. The CDR3 bases are TGTGCCAGCAGCTGGGGGACAGGGTGGACTGAAGCTTTCTTT. The encoded protein is CASSWGTGWTEAFF.

This clonotype was seen a few times. V is TRBV7-6 and J is TRBJ2-1, with 10 bases matching TRBD2. Trimming removed 5 bases from V and 2 bases from J; junction bases left unmatched: 9. This CDR3 is built from 17 residues. Germline assignment: CDR1 SGHVS and CDR2 FNYEAQ. The CDR3 loop reads CASSPVAGGNTYNEQFF. CDR3 sequence (DNA): TGTGCCAGCAGCCCGGTAGCGGGGGGCAATACCTACAATGAGCAGTTCTTC.

In its sample, this clonotype was seen a few times. The rearrangement joins TRBV7-9 to TRBJ2-7; 7 bases line up with TRBD2. CDR1 is SEHNR, CDR2 FQNEAQ, per germline (reference sequence). V lost 5 bases to trimming and J lost 2 bases; unmatched junction nucleotides: 6. The CDR3 covers 14 residues. The CDR3 DNA reads as TGTGCCAGCAGCCTGGGGGGGGAGCCCTACGAGCAGTACGTC. The encoded protein is CASSLGGEPYEQYV.

A few counts support this clonotype. The rearrangement links TRBV10-2 to TRBJ2-2; 7 bases fit TRBD2. Germline assignment: CDR1 WSHSY and CDR2 SAAADI. The ends lost 2 bases at V and 6 bases at J; junction bases unmatched: 9. The CDR3 runs to 16 residues. The CDR3 DNA sequence: TGCGCCAGCAGTGAGGGGTGGACTAGATCGGCCGGGGAGCTGTTTTTT. Translation gives CASSEGWTRSAGELFF.

The chain carries TRBV7-9 and TRBJ2-5; tentative D call: TRBD2 (6 bases). Germline V CDR1 and CDR2: SEHNR, FQNEAQ (reference sequence). The CDR3 has 13 residues. The V end lost 5 bases, the J end lost 5 bases, and 12 bases lay between the germline ends. CDR3 sequence: CASSTGGGETQYF. DNA of the CDR3: TGTGCCAGCAGCACCGGGGGTGGGGAGACCCAGTACTTC. The whole variable domain, filled in from reference TRBV7-9 and TRBJ2-5, reads DTGVSQNPRHKITKRGQNVTFRCDPISEHNRLYWYRQTLGQGPEFLTYFQNEAQLEKSRLLSDRFSAERPKGSFSTLEIQRTEQGDSAMYLCASSTGGGETQYFGPGTRLLVL.

The chain recombines TRBV27 with TRBJ1-1; D remains ambiguous. Germline loops: CDR1 MNHEY, CDR2 SMNVEV (reference sequence). Between the trimmed V and J ends, which lost 1 base and 11 bases, there was a span of 11 bases. The CDR3 has 12 amino acids. DNA of the CDR3: TGTGCCAGCAGTTTATTGGGGAGGAGGGCTTTCTTT. This translates into CASSLLGRRAFF.

The chain employs TRBV20-1 and TRBJ2-5, with 10 bases that match TRBD1. This CDR3 is 17 amino acids long. Unmatched junction bases numbered 12, after V lost 2 bases and J lost 3 bases. Per the germline V gene, CDR1 is DFQATT and CDR2 is SNEGSKA (reference sequence). Here the CDR3 reads CSARPDRGPAPEETQYF. In DNA, the CDR3 is TGCAGTGCTAGACCTGACAGGGGGCCAGCTCCGGAAGAGACCCAGTACTTC.

The rearrangement uses TRBV10-2 and TRBJ2-5, with 13 positions matching TRBD2. Germline V gives CDR1 WSHSY, CDR2 SAAADI. The V segment lost 8 bases and the J segment 2 bases; nucleotides outside the gene matches: 14. The CDR3 contains 18 residues. CDR3 sequence (DNA): TGCGCCAGCCGGCCCGGACAGACTAGCGGGGGGCCTCAAGAGACCCAGTACTTC. Translating it yields CASRPGQTSGGPQETQYF.

This clonotype occurred a few times. V gene TRBV6-4 combines with J gene TRBJ1-5; no clear D gene. CDR3 length equals 16 residues. Trimming removed 6 bases at V and 4 bases at J, with 19 bases between. Germline CDR1 and CDR2: MRHNA and SNTAGT. DNA for the CDR3: TGTGCCAGCAGGGCTAGAGTTTGCCTAAGAAATCAGCCCCAGCATTTT. Translating gives CASRARVCLRNQPQHF.

This clonotype has a count of ten or more. The chain is built from TRBV7-6 and TRBJ2-5; TRBD2 matches 8 bases. This CDR3 region has 15 residues. Looked up from germline, CDR1 is SGHVS and CDR2 is FNYEAQ. The J segment lost 2 bases and the V segment lost 5 bases, leaving 7 bases of the junction unmatched. CDR3 nucleotide sequence: TGTGCCAGCAGCGCGACTAGCGAGTTTCAAGAGACCCAGTACTTC. This translates into CASSATSEFQETQYF.

This clonotype was counted a few times. The chain joins TRBV18 to TRBJ2-7; 8 nucleotides agree with TRBD2. The CDR3 is made up of 16 amino acids. V trimming: 3 bases; J trimming: 3 bases; junction bases outside the gene matches: 10. Germline CDR1 KGHSH, CDR2 LQKENI. For the CDR3, the DNA is TGTGCCAGCTCACCCGGTGGCAGCGGGGGTCTCTACGAGCAGTACTTC. Translating it yields CASSPGGSGGLYEQYF.

A few counts support this clonotype. The gene calls are TRBV19 and TRBJ1-6; 12 nucleotides line up with TRBD1. The V gene's germline CDR1 is LNHDA and CDR2 SQIVND (reference sequence). This CDR3 has 16 amino acids. V was pared by 10 bases and J by 7 bases, with 11 bases of the junction left unmatched. Written as DNA, the CDR3 is TGTGCCACAGGGACAGGGGGCTACCTCTGGAATTCACCCCTCCACTTT. Its protein product is CATGTGGYLWNSPLHF.